A single sample is the source of the 15 T cell receptor beta chains below, sequenced in a study of blood T cells in healthy people across ages. Next came a second PCR, run for about 7 to 12 cycles, which used a sample-barcoded 5' primer along with a J-beta primer mix. From the 5' RACE reads, TCRdb called clonotypes with MiXCR, one entry per CDR3 protein. The sample carries about 1.5 million distinct CDR3 sequences, under 55% recorded once. Sequencing input: blood. These receptors were taken from a young woman in good health.

The chain has TRBV4-3 and TRBJ2-7, with 8 bases fitting TRBD2. V lost 0 bases and J lost 5; bases outside the gene matches: 3. This CDR3 comprises 14 residues. Germline values: CDR1 LGHNA, CDR2 YSLEER. CDR3 loop: CASSQEKLADEQYF. In nucleotides, the CDR3 is TGCGCCAGCAGCCAAGAGAAACTAGCGGACGAGCAGTACTTC.

This clonotype appeared a few times. The chain couples TRBV11-3 to TRBJ2-7; TRBD2 aligns across 9 bases. Trimming at V came to 5 bases and at J to 1 base, leaving 9 bases not matched to a gene. CDR3 size: 16 residues. The germline CDR1 and CDR2 sequences are SGHNT and YENEEA. The CDR3 coding sequence is TGTGCCAGCAGCCAAGCGACTAGCGGAGCGTCCTACGAGCAGTACTTC. The encoded protein is CASSQATSGASYEQYF.

The rearrangement links TRBV10-3 to TRBJ1-5, with 8 nucleotides matching TRBD1. CDR1 is ENHRY and CDR2 is SYGVKD in the germline V gene. This CDR3 has 17 residues. After removal of 2 bases from V and 2 bases from J, the junction contained 8 bases not matched to a gene. CDR3 DNA: TGTGCCATCAGTGAGGGATCAGGGGGCTGGGGCAATCAGCCCCAGCATTTT. Protein: CAISEGSGGWGNQPQHF.

Note on this clonotype: An end of the junction does not agree with germline; a read error may underlie this. The J gene is TRBJ1-2, the V gene TRBV4-2; a weak D match, TRBD1 (6 bases). Germline assignment: CDR1 LGHNA and CDR2 YNFKEQ. This CDR3 is 14 amino acids long. The CDR3 protein is CASSGAGANYGCTF. CDR3 coding DNA: TGTGCCAGCAGCGGCGCAGGGGCTAACTATGGCTGCACCTTC.

The V call is TRBV6-2 or TRBV6-3, the J call TRBJ2-1; the D is unclear. The CDR3 is 13 amino acids. Germline V gene lookup returns CDR1 MNHEY and CDR2 SVGEGT. Trimming shortened V by 5 bases and J by 10 bases, and 15 bases separated the two germline ends. CDR3 region: CASSDNLVAEQFF. The CDR3 DNA sequence: TGTGCCAGCAGTGACAACTTGGTCGCCGAGCAGTTCTTC.

The chain employs TRBV12-5 and TRBJ2-2; weak D call: TRBD2 (5 bases). Trimming removed 7 bases from V and 3 bases from J, with 12 bases in between. The CDR3 is 14 residues long. Germline CDR1 reads LGHNT; CDR2 reads FRNRAP. The CDR3 DNA sequence: TGTGCTAGTGTAGCCGGGGATCACACCGGGGAGCTGTTTTTT. Its protein product is CASVAGDHTGELFF.

This clonotype has just a few counts. The chain has TRBV6-2 or TRBV6-3 and TRBJ2-5, with a tentative D call TRBD2 (5 bases). Deletions cut 1 base from V and 9 bases from J, with 18 bases between. CDR3 size: 15 residues. CDR1 and CDR2 from the germline V gene are MNHEY and SVGEGT. DNA for the CDR3: TGTGCCAGCAGTTACTTCGGGGAAACGGAGACGGCCCAGTACTTC. This codes for CASSYFGETETAQYF.

This clonotype appeared a single time. The chain links TRBV11-2 to TRBJ2-1; weak D call: TRBD2 (5 bases). The CDR3 extends over 13 amino acids. Trimming pared 0 bases from V and 10 bases from J, leaving 10 bases between. CDR1 SGHAT and CDR2 FQNNGV come from the germline V gene. CDR3 coding DNA: TGTGCCAGCAGCTTAGATAGGACGGGAGAGCAGTTCTTC. It translates to CASSLDRTGEQFF.

This clonotype came up many times. This rearrangement joins TRBV29-1 to TRBJ2-3; 10 bases are shared with TRBD2. Germline V gene sequence: CDR1 SQVTM, CDR2 ANQGSEA. The CDR3 covers 15 residues. The V gene end was trimmed by 4 bases and the J gene end by 2 bases; junction bases not matched to a gene: 6. The DNA for the CDR3 is TGCAGCGTTGTACCCGGACTAGCGGACACAGATACGCAGTATTTT. It encodes CSVVPGLADTDTQYF.

The V call is TRBV29-1, the J call TRBJ2-1; D uncertain. V was clipped by 2 bases and J by 7 bases, with 12 bases between them. Germline loops: CDR1 SQVTM, CDR2 ANQGSEA. The CDR3 is 13 amino acids. The DNA for the CDR3 is TGCAGCGTTGAATGGGGATATAGTAATGAGCAGTTCTTC. Translation gives CSVEWGYSNEQFF.

The genes are TRBV19 and TRBJ1-2; D call uncertain. The CDR3 contains 15 residues. V shed 1 base and J shed 5 bases, with 14 bases lying between them. Germline loops: CDR1 LNHDA, CDR2 SQIVND (reference sequence). The CDR3 loop is CASSIAGSTSYGYTF. In DNA form, the CDR3 reads TGTGCCAGTAGTATAGCTGGGTCCACCTCTTATGGCTACACCTTC.

The V call is TRBV6-9, the J call TRBJ1-1; the match to TRBD1 covers 8 bases. After removal of 5 bases from V and 4 bases from J, the junction contained 6 bases not matched to a gene. There are 14 residues in the CDR3. Looked up from germline, CDR1 is MNHGY and CDR2 is SVAAGI. The CDR3 protein is CASSKDRDGTEAFF. In DNA form, the CDR3 reads TGTGCCAGCAGTAAGGACAGGGACGGCACTGAAGCTTTCTTT.

The V and J genes are TRBV29-1 and TRBJ2-3; D remains ambiguous. CDR3 length: 13 residues. V was cut by 8 bases and J by 6 bases, with 18 bases left in between. Germline-derived CDR1 and CDR2 are SQVTM and ANQGSEA. The CDR3 DNA sequence: TGCAGCTGCCGGGCCCCACTACGGGATACGCAGTATTTT. It encodes CSCRAPLRDTQYF.

The rearrangement uses TRBV5-1 and TRBJ2-2, with D unresolved. Per the germline V gene, CDR1 is SGHRS and CDR2 is YFSETQ. Trimming took 5 bases from V and 6 from J, leaving 11 bases between them. The CDR3 is made up of 13 amino acids. This CDR3 is CASSLIPAGELFF. The CDR3 region has the DNA TGCGCCAGCAGTTTGATACCAGCCGGGGAGCTGTTTTTT.

This clonotype appeared a few times. The rearrangement joins TRBV7-2 to TRBJ2-5; TRBD2 might be the D (6 bases). The DNA end favors TRBJ2-7, so the J call may be wrong. Germline V gene lookup returns CDR1 SGHTA and CDR2 FQGNSA. The CDR3 consists of 14 residues. Written as DNA, the CDR3 is TGTGCCAGCAGCTTGGGTGGTCGGGGACTCGAGCAGTACTTC. Translated: CASSLGGRGLEQYF.